This is a list of T cell receptor beta chains from one sample in a study of T cells after yellow fever vaccination. From the 5' RACE reads, TCRdb called clonotypes with MiXCR, one entry per CDR3 protein. The data contain 300,000 or so distinct CDR3 sequences, 3% to 4.5% of them singletons. The material was PBMCs, obtained 5 days after the yellow fever booster vaccination. The receptor source for this set is a man aged 18-30 years who received the YFV17D yellow fever vaccine. Both conserved end residues are part of each CDR3. D genes are given only for firm matches. A clone size is listed for some rows: how often the clone was seen (once, few, many), or a class if it is expanded.

v_gene,abundance,d_gene,j_gene,CDR3nt,CDR3aa
TRBV18,many,NA,TRBJ2-2,TGTGCCAGCTCACCACGCTACACCGTGCGAAGCACCGGGGAGCTGTTTTTT,CASSPRYTVRSTGELFF
TRBV20-1,NA,TRBD1,TRBJ1-6,TGCAGTGCTGAGACAGGGAACAATTCACCCCTCCACTTT,CSAETGNNSPLHF
TRBV7-9,NA,TRBD2,TRBJ2-7,TGTGCCAGCAGCTTACCTAGCGGGGGGGACGAGCAGTACTTC,CASSLPSGGDEQYF
TRBV29-1,NA,TRBD2,TRBJ2-2,TGCAGCGTCATAATAACACTTAGCGGGGCGAACACCGGGGAGCTGTTTTTT,CSVIITLSGANTGELFF
TRBV7-3,many,TRBD2,TRBJ2-1,TGTGCCAGCAGCTCGATAGCGGGGGGGCCAAGAAATGAGCAGTTCTTC,CASSSIAGGPRNEQFF
TRBV20-1,NA,TRBD1,TRBJ1-1,TGCAGTGCTAGGACAGGGGGCGCGAACACTGAAGCTTTCTTT,CSARTGGANTEAFF
TRBV12-3/TRBV12-4,few,NA,TRBJ2-1,TGTGCCAGCAGCTTCCGGGACACGCGCCAGCAGTTCTTC,CASSFRDTRQQFF
TRBV7-6,many,NA,TRBJ1-1,TGTGCCAGCAGCTTAGCGGGGAGGGGCACTGAAGCTTTCTTT,CASSLAGRGTEAFF
TRBV6-1,NA,NA,TRBJ2-7,TGTGCTGGCGGACTTACGGCCTACGAGCAGTACTTC,CAGGLTAYEQYF
TRBV5-1,few,NA,TRBJ2-2,TGCGCCAGCAGCTCTGGACAGACCTCGAACACCGGGGAGCTGTTTTTT,CASSSGQTSNTGELFF
TRBV5-5,NA,NA,TRBJ1-4,TGTGCCAGCAGCTTTACAGCAAGTCGAATGGAAAAACTGTTTTTT,CASSFTASRMEKLFF
TRBV5-1,many,NA,TRBJ2-7,TGCGCCAGCAGCTTGGCCAAAGGGGAGCAGTACTTC,CASSLAKGEQYF
TRBV11-2,many,NA,TRBJ2-7,TGTGCCAGCAGCGACGGGCCCCGGGAGACTGGCGAGCAGTACTTC,CASSDGPRETGEQYF
TRBV7-2,few,NA,TRBJ1-1,TGTGCCAGCAGCACCGGGGCCGGGGGAACTGAAGCTTTCTTT,CASSTGAGGTEAFF
TRBV7-2,many,TRBD1,TRBJ1-6,TGTGCCAGCAACCCGGTCGGGACAGGGGAATCACCCCTCCACTTT,CASNPVGTGESPLHF
TRBV28,many,TRBD2,TRBJ2-5,TGTGCCAGCAGTCCCGGAGCGGGGGGCACTAAAGAGACCCAGTACTTC,CASSPGAGGTKETQYF
TRBV6-5,few,TRBD2,TRBJ2-4,TGTGCCAGCAGTTACTCGACCGGGACTAGCGGGGCCAAAAACATTCAGTACTTC,CASSYSTGTSGAKNIQYF
TRBV4-2,NA,NA,TRBJ1-1,TGTGCCAGCAGCCAAGGTAGTGGGCTTGAAGCTTTCTTT,CASSQGSGLEAFF
TRBV7-8,few,TRBD1,TRBJ1-2,TGTGCCAGCAGCTTGGGACAGGGCAAGGATGGCTACACCTTC,CASSLGQGKDGYTF
TRBV14,NA,NA,TRBJ2-7,TGTGCCAGCAGAAAAACCGGGACATCCGCCTACGAGCAGTACTTC,CASRKTGTSAYEQYF
TRBV11-3,few,NA,TRBJ1-1,TGTGCCAGCAGCTATAGGCAGGGGAGAAGGAACACTGAAGCTTTCTTT,CASSYRQGRRNTEAFF
TRBV12-3/TRBV12-4,few,TRBD1,TRBJ2-5,TGTGCCAGCTGCGACAGGGTCAAAGAGACCCAGTACTTC,CASCDRVKETQYF
TRBV10-2,NA,TRBD2,TRBJ2-3,TGCGCCAGCGGACTAGCGGGGGGAACAGATACGCAGTATTTT,CASGLAGGTDTQYF
TRBV18,few,TRBD1,TRBJ1-2,TGTGCCAGCTCAGAGACGGACAGGGAATTGGTTGGCTACACCTTC,CASSETDRELVGYTF
TRBV7-6,NA,TRBD2,TRBJ2-2,TGTGCCAGCAGCTTAGGGAGTAAGCGGGGGATTTCCGGGGAGCTGTTTTTT,CASSLGSKRGISGELFF
TRBV29-1,few,NA,TRBJ1-1,TGCAGCGTTGAAAGGTGGGATGCTGAAGCTTTCTTT,CSVERWDAEAFF
TRBV5-7,many,NA,TRBJ1-4,TGTGCCAGCAGTTACCACCGGGGACTCAGAGAAAAACTGTTTTTT,CASSYHRGLREKLFF
TRBV12-3/TRBV12-4,NA,NA,TRBJ1-2,TGTGCCAGCACCCGTCCGGGGACCTTCGTCGGCTACACCTTC,CASTRPGTFVGYTF
TRBV12-3/TRBV12-4,few,NA,TRBJ2-7,TGTGCCAGCAAACGCAGTAGCTCCTACGAGCAGTACTTC,CASKRSSSYEQYF
TRBV27,few,NA,TRBJ2-1,TGTGCCAGCAGTGTCCTGGAGGGGGGTCATCCCTACAATGAGCAGTTCTTC,CASSVLEGGHPYNEQFF
TRBV20-1,NA,TRBD1,TRBJ1-1,TGCAGTGCTACGGGACAGCTGAACACTGAAGCTTTCTTT,CSATGQLNTEAFF
TRBV6-2/TRBV6-3,many,NA,TRBJ2-1,TGTGCCAGCAGTTACTCGACAATTAGCCTCAATGAGCAGTTCTTC,CASSYSTISLNEQFF
TRBV10-3,many,TRBD2,TRBJ2-3,TGTGCCATCAGTCAAACGGGGGGGCAAGGAGATACGCAGTATTTT,CAISQTGGQGDTQYF
TRBV4-1,NA,NA,TRBJ1-5,TGCGCCAGCAGCCAAGGAGGTTTCCAGCCCCAGCATTTT,CASSQGGFQPQHF
TRBV7-2,many,TRBD2,TRBJ2-3,TGTGCCAGCAGCCTCGGACTAGCGGGGGGGTCCCACACAGATACGCAGTATTTT,CASSLGLAGGSHTDTQYF
TRBV7-2,NA,NA,TRBJ1-5,TGTGCCAGCAGCGGACGGCCGGGGTATAACCAGCCCCAGCATTTT,CASSGRPGYNQPQHF
TRBV27,few,NA,TRBJ1-2,TGTGCCAGCAGTTTGAAACAGGGTAACCACTATGGCTACACCTTC,CASSLKQGNHYGYTF
TRBV20-1,NA,NA,TRBJ2-3,TGCAGTGCTCAGGGCGGGGCAGATACGCAGTATTTT,CSAQGGADTQYF
TRBV7-8,many,NA,TRBJ2-1,TGTGCCAGCAGCCTCCTCATAGCGGTAAGCTCCTACAATGAGCAGTTCTTC,CASSLLIAVSSYNEQFF
TRBV5-1,many,NA,TRBJ2-1,TGCGCCAGCAGCTTGGCCCCGGCAGGGGCCAATGAGCAGTTCTTC,CASSLAPAGANEQFF
TRBV11-2,NA,NA,TRBJ2-1,TGTGCCAGCAGCTTAACACATGAGCAGTTCTTC,CASSLTHEQFF
TRBV14,few,TRBD1,TRBJ1-6,TGTGCCAGCAGCGAGGGACAGGTCGTTTCACCCCTCCACTTT,CASSEGQVVSPLHF
TRBV25-1,few,NA,TRBJ2-1,TGTGCCAGCAGACTAGGAGGGGGCCTGAATAATGAGCAGTTCTTC,CASRLGGGLNNEQFF
TRBV9,many,NA,TRBJ1-2,TGTGCCAGCAGCGTAGAACACAACTATGGCTACACCTTC,CASSVEHNYGYTF
TRBV5-4,NA,NA,TRBJ2-3,TGTGCCAGCACCGTCCCACAGGGAGATACGCAGTATTTT,CASTVPQGDTQYF
TRBV11-2,NA,TRBD1,TRBJ1-1,TGTGCCAGCAGCCTACAGGGGGCAGCTTTAAACACTGAAGCTTTCTTT,CASSLQGAALNTEAFF
TRBV7-2,few,TRBD1,TRBJ2-7,TGTGCCAGCAGCTTGGGACAGGGCCTACACGAGCAGTACTTC,CASSLGQGLHEQYF
TRBV9,few,TRBD1,TRBJ1-2,TGTGCCAGCAGCGCGGGACAGGGAGGCTATGGCTACACCTTC,CASSAGQGGYGYTF
TRBV20-1,NA,NA,TRBJ2-7,TGCAGTGCTTTCAGACTGTCCTCCTACGAGCAGTACTTC,CSAFRLSSYEQYF
TRBV23-1,many,NA,TRBJ2-5,TGCGCCAGCAGTCACCACGGGGCAGTCCAAGAGACCCAGTACTTC,CASSHHGAVQETQYF
TRBV4-2,NA,NA,TRBJ2-1,TGTGCCAGCAGCCAACCGACAGGAGAGAGCTCCTACAATGAGCAGTTCTTC,CASSQPTGESSYNEQFF
TRBV19,NA,NA,TRBJ1-1,TGTGCCAGTAGTATCATTGTACAAGCTGAAGCTTTCTTT,CASSIIVQAEAFF
TRBV19,few,NA,TRBJ1-1,TGTGCCACCCAGGGGAACACTGAAGCTTTCTTT,CATQGNTEAFF
TRBV28,few,TRBD2,TRBJ2-1,TGTGCCAGCAGTTCCGCGGGACTAGCCGGGGTGGGTGAGCAGTTCTTC,CASSSAGLAGVGEQFF
TRBV5-1,few,NA,TRBJ2-1,TGCGCCAGCGATGGGGGGACAGAAAGCTCCTACAATGAGCAGTTCTTC,CASDGGTESSYNEQFF
TRBV5-1,many,TRBD2,TRBJ2-1,TGCGCCAGCAGCTTAATAGCGGGGATCTCCTACAATGAGCAGTTCTTC,CASSLIAGISYNEQFF